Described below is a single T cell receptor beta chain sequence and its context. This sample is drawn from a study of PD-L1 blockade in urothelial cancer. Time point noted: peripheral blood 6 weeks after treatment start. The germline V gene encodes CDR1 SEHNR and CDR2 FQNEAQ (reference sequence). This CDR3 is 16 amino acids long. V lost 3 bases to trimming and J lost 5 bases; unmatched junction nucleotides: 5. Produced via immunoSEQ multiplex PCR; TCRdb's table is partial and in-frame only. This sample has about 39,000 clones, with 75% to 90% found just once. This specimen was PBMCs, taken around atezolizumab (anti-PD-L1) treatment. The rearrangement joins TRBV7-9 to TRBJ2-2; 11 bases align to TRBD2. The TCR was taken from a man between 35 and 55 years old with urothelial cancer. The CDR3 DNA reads TGTGCCAGCAGCTTTTCTATAGCGGGAGGGACCGGGGAGCTGTTTTTT. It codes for CASSFSIAGGTGELFF. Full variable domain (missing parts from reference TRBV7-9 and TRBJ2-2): DTGVSQNPRHKITKRGQNVTFRCDPISEHNRLYWYRQTLGQGPEFLTYFQNEAQLEKSRLLSDRFSAERPKGSFSTLEIQRTEQGDSAMYLCASSFSIAGGTGELFFGEGSRLTVL.